Each of the 31 T cell receptor beta chains below was sequenced from the same sample in a study of T cells in Graves' hyperthyroidism and ophthalmopathy. Amplified regions were TCR beta CDR3 sequences from RNA transcripts. HTBI primers were used for first-round RT-PCR of the TCR CDR3. TCRdb itself ran the multiplex PCR reads through MiXCR, one entry per CDR3 protein. The table lists 490,000 or so distinct CDR3 sequences, around 20% of them singletons. The specimen sequenced was blood. Receptors originate from a man in his forties or fifties with Graves' ophthalmopathy.

This clonotype showed up many times. This chain connects TRBV3-1 to TRBJ2-3; possibly TRBD1 or TRBD2 for D (6 bases each). CDR1 is LGHDT and CDR2 is YNNKEL in the germline V gene (reference sequence). The V end was cut by 3 bases, the J end by 5 bases, with 12 bases between. The CDR3 has 14 amino acids. DNA of the CDR3: TGTGCCAGCAGCCACGGGGGCGGGGAAGATACGCAGTATTTT. Amino acids: CASSHGGGEDTQYF.

This clonotype was counted ten times or more. The chain joins TRBV28 to TRBJ2-7; 8 bases map to TRBD1. The germline CDR1 and CDR2 sequences are MDHEN and SYDVKM. The CDR3 loop spans 14 amino acids. Trimming at V came to 0 bases and at J to 10 bases, leaving 8 bases not matched to a gene. The CDR3 sequence: CASSLWQGAGEQYF. In DNA, the CDR3 is TGTGCCAGCAGTTTATGGCAGGGGGCCGGAGAACAGTACTTC.

The J gene is TRBJ2-7, the V gene TRBV5-5; D tentatively fits TRBD1 or TRBD2 (6 bases each). The CDR3 spans 15 residues. The V end was cut by 3 bases, the J end by 7 bases, with 20 bases between. The germline V gene has CDR1 SGHKS and CDR2 YYEKEE (reference sequence). CDR3 coding DNA: TGTGCCAGCAGCTGGCGGCGGGACCAAGGGGGAGAGCAGTACTTC. Translated, it gives CASSWRRDQGGEQYF.

In nucleotides, the CDR3 is TGTGCCAGCAGCTTACTCTCCGGACAGTATCCTGGAAACACCATATATTTT. Amino acids: CASSLLSGQYPGNTIYF. J is TRBJ1-3 and V is TRBV11-2; D is perhaps TRBD1 (6 bases). Germline CDR1 SGHAT, CDR2 FQNNGV. The CDR3 has 17 amino acids. V was trimmed by 2 bases and J by 2 bases, leaving 16 bases between them.

This clonotype was seen repeatedly, ten times or more. One end of the junction does not line up with germline, which may come from a read error. The chain is built from TRBV7-7 and TRBJ1-1; D is possibly TRBD1 (5 bases). The CDR3 has 13 amino acids. Germline-derived CDR1 and CDR2 are SSHAT and FNYEAQ (reference sequence). This chain's CDR3 is CASSPQDVTEAFF. The CDR3 nucleotides are TGTGCTAGCAGCCCACAGGACGTCACTGAAGCTTTCTTT.

The gene calls are TRBV5-1 and TRBJ1-2, with 8 bases matching TRBD1. The CDR3 spans 12 residues. Germline V lookup: CDR1 SGHRS, CDR2 YFSETQ. The ends lost 4 bases at V and 6 bases at J; junction bases unmatched: 2. The CDR3 region is CASSVDRDGYTF. Written as DNA, the CDR3 is TGCGCCAGCAGCGTGGACAGGGATGGCTACACCTTC. The whole variable domain, remainder taken from reference TRBV5-1 and TRBJ1-2, is KAGVTQTPRYLIKTRGQQVTLSCSPISGHRSVSWYQQTPGQGLQFLFEYFSETQRNKGNFPGRFSGRQFSNSRSEMNVSTLELGDSALYLCASSVDRDGYTFGSGTRLTVV.

This clonotype was seen many times. The rearrangement uses TRBV6-1 and TRBJ2-7, with D possibly being TRBD2 (6 bases). The CDR3 covers 15 residues. Trimming cost V 3 bases and J 3 bases, with 15 bases left between them. Germline CDR1 MNHNS, CDR2 SASEGT. The CDR3 DNA reads as TGTGCCAGCAGTGATCCGACCCCGGGGGACTACGAGCAGTACTTC. Residues: CASSDPTPGDYEQYF.

The V gene is TRBV7-8, the J gene TRBJ2-7; 8 bases map to TRBD2. V was clipped by 1 base and J by 2 bases; unmatched bases: 7. CDR1 and CDR2 from the germline V gene are SGHVS and FQNEAQ. The CDR3 loop spans 16 amino acids. The CDR3 coding sequence is TGTGCCAGCAGCTTAGACGTGCCGGGGGGGGCCTACGAGCAGTACTTC. Amino acids: CASSLDVPGGAYEQYF. The whole variable domain, filled in from reference TRBV7-8 and TRBJ2-7, reads GAGVSQSPRYKVAKRGQDVALRCDPISGHVSLFWYQQALGQGPEFLTYFQNEAQLDKSGLPSDRFFAERPEGSVSTLKIQRTQQEDSAVYLCASSLDVPGGAYEQYFGPGTRLTVT.

CDR3 sequence reads: CACGLSANEQFF. The CDR3 DNA is TGTGCCTGCGGACTGTCCGCCAATGAGCAGTTCTTC. The chain combines TRBV6-1 with TRBJ2-1; D might be TRBD2 (5 bases). Germline V gene data show CDR1 as MNHNS and CDR2 as SASEGT. V was cut by 11 bases and J by 6 bases, with 14 bases left in between. The CDR3 sequence is 12 residues long.

This clonotype was recorded at least ten times. The chain employs TRBV7-2 and TRBJ2-1; maybe TRBD2 (7 bases). CDR3 length equals 15 residues. V was pared by 1 base and J by 2 bases, with 9 bases between. From germline, CDR1 is SGHTA and CDR2 FQGNSA. The CDR3 is CASSLGGGTYNEQFF. The CDR3 DNA follows: TGTGCCAGCAGCTTAGGGGGGGGCACCTACAATGAGCAGTTCTTC.

This clonotype was seen at least ten times. This chain joins TRBV12-3 or TRBV12-4 and TRBJ1-6, with D perhaps TRBD1 (5 bases). The CDR3 is 12 amino acids. Trimming pared 6 bases from V and 15 bases from J, leaving 15 bases between. In DNA, the CDR3 is TGTGCCAGCAGCACAACAGGAGCGGTCCTCCACTTT. Translating it yields CASSTTGAVLHF.

Comments on this clonotype: A much bigger clone sits one base away, suggesting this may be a read error. The chain links TRBV25-1 to TRBJ2-3; D is ambiguous. The CDR3 covers 11 residues. Trimming took 8 bases from V and 2 from J, leaving 5 bases between them. Germline loops: CDR1 MGHDK, CDR2 SYGVNS. In DNA, the CDR3 is TGTGCCAGCGCTCTCACAGATACGCAGTATTTT. Its translation: CASALTDTQYF. The full variable domain, rest sourced from reference TRBV25-1 and TRBJ2-3, is EADIYQTPRYLVIGTGKKITLECSQTMGHDKMYWYQQDPGMELHLIHYSYGVNSTEKGDLSSESTVSRIRTEHFPLTLESARPSHTSQYLCASALTDTQYFGPGTRLTVL.

This clonotype was counted at least ten times. The V gene is TRBV5-1, the J gene TRBJ1-4; the match to TRBD1 covers 11 bases. CDR3 length equals 14 residues. V trimming: 3 bases; J trimming: 8 bases; junction bases outside the gene matches: 3. The germline V gene has CDR1 SGHRS and CDR2 YFSETQ. The CDR3 region is CASSSGTGGEKLFF. CDR3 sequence (DNA): TGCGCCAGCAGCTCGGGGACAGGGGGGGAAAAACTGTTTTTT.

This clonotype appeared a few times. J is TRBJ2-5 and V is TRBV5-1; D remains unclear. Germline V lookup: CDR1 SGHRS, CDR2 YFSETQ. This CDR3 has 14 residues. V was cut by 3 bases and J by 5 bases, with 14 bases left in between. CDR3 DNA sequence: TGCGCCAGCAGCTGGGTATATCTTGGGGAGACCCAGTACTTC. Its protein product is CASSWVYLGETQYF.

This clonotype was observed a few times. The CDR3 DNA reads TGCGCCAGCAGCTTGAGACTAGCGGGGGGGAAACTCTACAATGAGCAGTTCTTC. Its translation: CASSLRLAGGKLYNEQFF. The chain recombines TRBV5-1 with TRBJ2-1; 14 bases align to TRBD2. This CDR3 has 18 amino acids. V gave up 1 base and J gave up 3 bases; unmatched junction bases: 6. Per germline, CDR1 SGHRS and CDR2 YFSETQ.

In its sample, this clonotype was seen many times. This rearrangement joins TRBV30 to TRBJ2-1; TRBD2 agrees at 8 bases. Germline V gives CDR1 GTSNPN, CDR2 SVGIG (reference sequence). The CDR3 consists of 16 residues. Trimming at V came to 6 bases and at J to 0 bases, leaving 10 bases not matched to a gene. CDR3 DNA: TGTGCCTGTAACATCGGGAGGGCTTTCTCCTACAATGAGCAGTTCTTC. Residues: CACNIGRAFSYNEQFF.

This clonotype turned up a few times. This rearrangement joins TRBV7-9 to TRBJ1-3, with unresolved D. CDR1 and CDR2 (germline): SEHNR, FQNEAQ (reference sequence). V gave up 7 bases and J gave up 0 bases, with 10 bases separating them. The CDR3 contains 14 residues. The CDR3 reads CASTPPNSGNTIYF. Here the CDR3 DNA reads TGTGCCAGCACCCCTCCAAACTCTGGAAACACCATATATTTT.

This chain links TRBV9 with TRBJ2-5; D is possibly TRBD2 (6 bases). Germline CDR1 and CDR2: SGDLS and YYNGEE. The CDR3 consists of 16 residues. The V and J ends lost 0 bases and 5 bases respectively, with 17 bases between them. The CDR3 loop is CASSVGISGVRETQYF. As DNA, the CDR3 is TGTGCCAGCAGCGTAGGGATATCGGGGGTGCGGGAGACCCAGTACTTC.

In its sample, this clonotype was seen a few times. The rearrangement joins TRBV9 to TRBJ2-3; TRBD1 might be the D (6 bases). The V gene's germline CDR1 is SGDLS and CDR2 YYNGEE. Trimming took off 4 bases at V and 1 base at J, with 19 bases between the two ends. The CDR3 has 17 residues. CDR3 amino acids: CASSPGNRVGGTDTQYF. In nucleotides, the CDR3 is TGTGCCAGCAGCCCGGGGAACAGGGTCGGAGGCACAGATACGCAGTATTTT.

This clonotype was seen many times. The chain employs TRBV27 and TRBJ1-2, with TRBD1 as a possible D gene (6 bases). Germline CDR1 is MNHEY and CDR2 is SMNVEV (reference sequence). With 5 bases removed from V and 3 bases from J, the gap between germline ends came to 13 bases. The CDR3 contains 14 residues. This chain's CDR3 is CASSRRPGDYGYTF. In nucleotides, the CDR3 is TGTGCCAGCAGTCGGAGACCAGGGGACTATGGCTACACCTTC.

This clonotype was picked up a small number of times. One base away lies a much larger clone, so this may be a sequencing read error. CDR3 nucleotides: TGTGCCAGCAGCTTACAAGTGAACACTGAAGCTCTCTTT. Translating it yields CASSLQVNTEALF. V usage is TRBV7-6 and J usage is TRBJ1-1; D remains unclear. Germline CDR1 SGHVS, CDR2 FNYEAQ. The CDR3 consists of 13 residues.

This chain uses TRBV28 with TRBJ1-4; D uncertain. CDR1 is MDHEN and CDR2 is SYDVKM in the germline V gene. CDR3 length equals 12 residues. Trimming left V 5 bases short and J 7 bases short, with 8 bases between. CDR3 sequence reads: CASSGRVEKLFF. CDR3 nucleotide sequence: TGTGCCAGCAGTGGACGGGTTGAAAAACTGTTTTTT.

The chain uses TRBV5-1 and TRBJ1-2; 10 nucleotides agree with TRBD1. Germline CDR1 SGHRS, CDR2 YFSETQ. With 6 bases clipped from V and 1 base from J, the junction kept 12 bases outside the gene matches. This CDR3 has 17 residues. The DNA of the CDR3 is TGCGCCAGCAATAAAGGCCGCAGGGACAGGGGTAACTATGGCTACACCTTC. The encoded protein is CASNKGRRDRGNYGYTF.

This clonotype turned up a few times. The genes are TRBV4-1 and TRBJ2-3, with D unclear. CDR1 MGHRA and CDR2 YSYEKL come from the germline V gene. V lost 1 base, J lost 1 base, and 6 bases lay in between. This CDR3 is 14 amino acids long. CDR3 residues: CASSQGAGTDTQYF. The CDR3 coding sequence is TGCGCCAGCAGCCAAGGGGCAGGCACAGATACGCAGTATTTT.

In its sample, this clonotype was seen a few times. Written as DNA, the CDR3 is TGTGCCTGGAGTGACACAGGGGAGGTCAAGAATGAGCAGTTCTTC. Its translation: CAWSDTGEVKNEQFF. The V call is TRBV30, the J call TRBJ2-1; weak D call: TRBD1 (7 bases). This CDR3 comprises 15 residues. Trimming left V 1 base short and J 7 bases short, with 17 bases between. Germline V lookup: CDR1 GTSNPN, CDR2 SVGIG (reference sequence). The variable domain in full, completed from reference TRBV30 and TRBJ2-1, reads SQTIHQWPATLVQPVGSPLSLECTVEGTSNPNLYWYRQAAGRGLQLLFYSVGIGQISSEVPQNLSASRPQDRQFILSSKKLLLSDSGFYLCAWSDTGEVKNEQFFGPGTRLTVL.

The chain couples TRBV15 to TRBJ2-1; D gene unclear. Trimming removed 7 bases at V and 4 bases at J, with 8 bases between. The length of the CDR3 is 12 residues. CDR1 is LNHNV, CDR2 YYDKDF, per germline (reference sequence). The CDR3 sequence is CATIGPYNEQFF. The CDR3 nucleotides read TGTGCCACCATCGGGCCTTACAATGAGCAGTTCTTC.

This clonotype was seen repeatedly, ten times or more. The chain is built from TRBV7-8 and TRBJ1-2; D perhaps matches TRBD1 (5 bases). This CDR3 comprises 15 residues. Germline V CDR1 and CDR2: SGHVS, FQNEAQ. V was trimmed by 7 bases and J by 2 bases, leaving 17 bases between them. For the CDR3, the DNA is TGTGCCAGCACACTGGGGGAGGGGATGAACTATGGCTACACCTTC. As protein: CASTLGEGMNYGYTF.

Note on this clonotype: Its ends do not fully match the called genes, so a read error is possible. CDR3: CASSLGTGGYHEQFF. The CDR3 coding sequence is TGTGCCAGCAGCTTGGGGACAGGGGGCTACCATGAGCAGTTCTTC. V is TRBV5-8 and J is TRBJ2-1; 11 nucleotides match TRBD1. Germline CDR1 is SGHTS and CDR2 is YDEGEE. CDR3 length: 15 amino acids.

This clonotype has a handful of counts. The chain carries TRBV3-1 and TRBJ2-7, with 8 positions matching TRBD2. Germline V gene sequence: CDR1 LGHDT, CDR2 YNNKEL (reference sequence). After removal of 6 bases from V and 5 bases from J, the junction contained 12 bases not matched to a gene. The CDR3 length is 15 residues. The CDR3 region has the DNA TGTGCCAGCAGTCGACTTACTAGCGGTAGAGACGAGCAGTACTTC. It yields the protein CASSRLTSGRDEQYF.

The CDR3 loop is CATRGGLGGSGYEQYF. In nucleotides, the CDR3 is TGTGCCACCCGTGGGGGACTAGGAGGTTCTGGGTACGAGCAGTACTTC. The rearrangement links TRBV2 to TRBJ2-7; 8 bases agree with TRBD2. The CDR3 spans 16 residues. Trimming at V came to 10 bases and at J to 4 bases, leaving 18 bases not matched to a gene. CDR1 and CDR2 (germline): SNHLY, FYNNEI. The variable domain in full, with the rest retrieved from reference TRBV2 and TRBJ2-7, is EPEVTQTPSHQVTQMGQEVILRCVPISNHLYFYWYRQILGQKVEFLVSFYNNEISEKSEIFDDQFSVERPDGSNFTLKIRSTKLEDSAMYFCATRGGLGGSGYEQYFGPGTRLTVT.

The table lists this clonotype with many counts. The chain links TRBV27 to TRBJ2-3; D perhaps matches TRBD2 (5 bases). V lost 5 bases and J 2 bases, leaving 14 bases between the germline ends. The V gene's germline CDR1 is MNHEY and CDR2 SMNVEV (reference sequence). The CDR3 runs to 15 residues. The CDR3 DNA is TGTGCCAGCAGTCCCCAGCGGACCCTCACAGATACGCAGTATTTT. This codes for CASSPQRTLTDTQYF.